The clone carrying this TCR beta chain has ten or more counts. Its antigen is as yet unknown. This sample was included in a study of T-cell memory formation after mild COVID-19. Findings and limits, study-wide: Clones contracting day 15 to 85 were balanced CD4/CD8; later expanders leaned CD4+.

The TCR alpha and TCR beta cDNA libraries, bearing sample barcodes and UMIs, were generated by 5'RACE using constant-segment primers. MiXCR, applied by TCRdb to the 5' RACE reads, yields one record per CDR3 protein. The sample lists under 600,000 distinct CDR3 sequences, roughly 22% occurring once. The source is an adult woman who had mild COVID-19 (a few samples of this study predate the infection). Cell type and time point are not known. The sequenced material came from PBMCs or a T cell subset sorted from them (not recorded which).

The CDR3 DNA is TGCGCCAGCAGCCCGGACAGGGGGCGTTTGAACACTGAAGCTTTCTTT. It specifies CASSPDRGRLNTEAFF. The genes are TRBV5-1 and TRBJ1-1; 11 bases fit TRBD1. Germline V lookup: CDR1 SGHRS, CDR2 YFSETQ. Trimming removed 4 bases from V and 0 bases from J; junction bases left unmatched: 5. This CDR3 contains 16 residues.